This record concerns one TCR beta chain sequence. Its antigen is not identified. Profiled with immunoSEQ multiplex PCR; TCRdb holds only in-frame clones, not every one. The sample has 150,000 to 200,000 clones, about 84% seen once; the top ten hold more than 1.1%. This sample is part of a study of cytomegalovirus exposure and HLA in healthy donors. General study results and limits: A list of 164 TCR beta chains associated with cytomegalovirus was given. Clusters of TCRs from the first cohort tended to co-occur in the approximately 130 validation repertoires (as a later analysis found). Reports described diagnosis of cytomegalovirus status by the classifier as highly specific and sensitive.

V dropped 4 bases and J dropped 7; count of bases not matched to a gene: 6. The length of the CDR3 is 14 residues. The germline gives CDR1 SGHKS, CDR2 YYEKEE (reference sequence). The rearrangement joins TRBV5-5 to TRBJ1-4; 8 positions agree with TRBD1. The sequencing input was PBMCs. This TCR was recovered from a woman aged 18-29 years in good health and CMV-seronegative. CDR3 bases: TGTGCCAGCAGCCAGACAGGGGTTCTTGAAAAACTGTTTTTT. Its translation: CASSQTGVLEKLFF.